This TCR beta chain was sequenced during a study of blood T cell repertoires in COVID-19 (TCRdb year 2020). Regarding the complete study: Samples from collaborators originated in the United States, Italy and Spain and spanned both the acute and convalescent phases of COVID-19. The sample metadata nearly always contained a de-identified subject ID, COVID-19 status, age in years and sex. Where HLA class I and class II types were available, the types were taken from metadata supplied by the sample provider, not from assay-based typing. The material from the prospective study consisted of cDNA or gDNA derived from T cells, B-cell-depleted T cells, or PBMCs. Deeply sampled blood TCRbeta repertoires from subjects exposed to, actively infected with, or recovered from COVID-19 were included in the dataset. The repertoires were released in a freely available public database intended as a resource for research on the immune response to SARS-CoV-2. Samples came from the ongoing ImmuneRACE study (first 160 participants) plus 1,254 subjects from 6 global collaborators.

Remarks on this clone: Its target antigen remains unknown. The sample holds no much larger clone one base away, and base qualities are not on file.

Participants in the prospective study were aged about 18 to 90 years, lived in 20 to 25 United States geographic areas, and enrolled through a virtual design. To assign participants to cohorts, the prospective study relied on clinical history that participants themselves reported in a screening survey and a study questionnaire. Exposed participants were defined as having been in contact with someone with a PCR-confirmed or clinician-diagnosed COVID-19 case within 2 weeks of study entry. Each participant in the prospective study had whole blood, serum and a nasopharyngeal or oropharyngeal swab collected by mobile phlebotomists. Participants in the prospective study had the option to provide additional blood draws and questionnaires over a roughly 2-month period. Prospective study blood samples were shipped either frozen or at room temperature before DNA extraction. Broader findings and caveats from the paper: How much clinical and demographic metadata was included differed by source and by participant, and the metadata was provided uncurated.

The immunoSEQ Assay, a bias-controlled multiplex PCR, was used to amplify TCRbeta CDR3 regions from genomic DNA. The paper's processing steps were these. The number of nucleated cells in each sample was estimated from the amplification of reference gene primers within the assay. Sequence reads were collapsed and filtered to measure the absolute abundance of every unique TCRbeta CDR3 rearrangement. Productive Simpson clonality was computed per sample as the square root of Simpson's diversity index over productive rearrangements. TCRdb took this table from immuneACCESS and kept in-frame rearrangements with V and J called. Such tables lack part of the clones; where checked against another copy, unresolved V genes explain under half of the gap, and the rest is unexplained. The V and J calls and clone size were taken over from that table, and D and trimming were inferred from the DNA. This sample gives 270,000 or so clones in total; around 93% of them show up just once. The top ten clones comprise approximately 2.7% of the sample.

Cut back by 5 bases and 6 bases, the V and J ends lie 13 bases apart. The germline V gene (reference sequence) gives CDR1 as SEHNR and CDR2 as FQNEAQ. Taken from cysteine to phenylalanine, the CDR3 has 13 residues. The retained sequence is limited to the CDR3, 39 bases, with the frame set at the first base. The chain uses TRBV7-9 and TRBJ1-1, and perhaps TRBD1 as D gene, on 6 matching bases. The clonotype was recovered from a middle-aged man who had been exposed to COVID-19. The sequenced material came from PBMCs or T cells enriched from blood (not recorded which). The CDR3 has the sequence CASSPSGVPEAFF. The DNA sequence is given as TGTGCCAGCAGCCCTTCAGGGGTCCCTGAAGCTTTCTTT. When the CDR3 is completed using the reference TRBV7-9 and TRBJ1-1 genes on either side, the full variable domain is DTGVSQNPRHKITKRGQNVTFRCDPISEHNRLYWYRQTLGQGPEFLTYFQNEAQLEKSRLLSDRFSAERPKGSFSTLEIQRTEQGDSAMYLCASSPSGVPEAFFGQGTRLTVV.